Reported below is one T cell receptor (beta chain). Its antigen is undetermined. The method was immunoSEQ multiplex PCR; TCRdb's version includes in-frame clones alone and lacks a portion of them. The sample yields tens of thousands of clones, around three quarters seen once. Expansion of antigen-specific CD4+ T cells with viral peptide pools was carried out by the ViraFEST assay before sequencing. Culturing for ten to eleven days preceded CD4+ T cell isolation. People in the vaccine group had not been infected with SARS-CoV-2 before, and their nucleocapsid antibodies were negative. IL-2 at roughly 9.7 IU/ml and peptides at 10 ug/ml were added to cultured PBMC, around 2 million per well. Days 3 and 7 were when half the medium was replaced with IL-2 medium. These data originate in a study of vaccination effects on CD4 cells after COVID-19. Study results and caveats: Small numbers of convalescent patients limited the study. It also lacked early post-infection timepoints. Long after vaccination, the clones induced by infection and by vaccine shrank markedly in size.

CDR1 is KGHSH and CDR2 is LQKENI in the germline V gene. V lost 6 bases to trimming and J lost 5 bases; unmatched junction nucleotides: 4. The CDR3 spans 14 residues. The material was CD4+ T cells from PBMCs cultured with HCoV-OC43 spike peptides, obtained before COVID-19 vaccination. Subset described: HCoV-OC43 spike overlapping peptide pool stimulation. The sequence was collected from a human donor who received a COVID-19 vaccine. The chain links TRBV18 to TRBJ1-4, with 9 bases identical to TRBD1. As DNA, the CDR3 is TGTGCCAGCTCCCTCGGGACAGGGAATGAAAAACTGTTTTTT. Translation: CASSLGTGNEKLFF.